This T cell receptor beta chain appears in the sequencing data of a study of CD8 T cells in ankylosing spondylitis. The table lists this clonotype with many counts. This CDR3 is 12 amino acids long. Trimming left V 2 bases short and J 2 bases short, with 5 bases between. Germline V CDR1 and CDR2: DFQATT, SNEGSKA (reference sequence). Making the TCR beta libraries involved quantitative 5'-RACE with molecular barcodes. TCRdb redid the calling of the 5' RACE reads with MiXCR, one entry per CDR3 protein. The table has some 130,000 distinct CDR3 sequences, around 15% seen once; the top ten hold under 3%. J is TRBJ2-3 and V is TRBV20-1; D is uncertain. The sample taken for sequencing was blood, either unsorted or a sorted T cell fraction (not recorded which). This receptor was obtained from a female donor with ankylosing spondylitis or in good health (not recorded which). This chain's CDR3 is CSARQNTDTQYF. The CDR3 bases are TGCAGTGCTAGACAGAACACAGATACGCAGTATTTT.